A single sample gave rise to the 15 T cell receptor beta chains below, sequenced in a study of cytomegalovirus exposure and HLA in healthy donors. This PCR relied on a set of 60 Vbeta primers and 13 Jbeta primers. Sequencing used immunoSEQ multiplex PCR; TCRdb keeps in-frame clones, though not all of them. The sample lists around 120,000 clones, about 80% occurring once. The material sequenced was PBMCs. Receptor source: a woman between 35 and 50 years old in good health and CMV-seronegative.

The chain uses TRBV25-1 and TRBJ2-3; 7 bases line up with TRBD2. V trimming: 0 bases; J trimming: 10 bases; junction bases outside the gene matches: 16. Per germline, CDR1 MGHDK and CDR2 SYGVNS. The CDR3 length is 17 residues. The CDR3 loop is CASSEYLGRAGGFPQYF. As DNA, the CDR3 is TGTGCCAGCAGTGAATATCTGGGGAGGGCGGGTGGCTTCCCGCAGTATTTT.

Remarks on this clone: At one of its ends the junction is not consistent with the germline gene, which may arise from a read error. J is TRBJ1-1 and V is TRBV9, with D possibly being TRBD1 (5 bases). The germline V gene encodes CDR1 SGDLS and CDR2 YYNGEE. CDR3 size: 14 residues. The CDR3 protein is CAVPETARNAEAFF. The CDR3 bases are TGTGCCGTACCCGAGACAGCGAGGAACGCTGAAGCTTTCTTT. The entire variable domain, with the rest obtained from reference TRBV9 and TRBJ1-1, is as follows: DSGVTQTPKHLITATGQRVTLRCSPRSGDLSVYWYQQSLDQGLQFLIQYYNGEERAKGNILERFSAQQFPDLHSELNLSSLELGDSALYFCAVPETARNAEAFFGQGTRLTVV.

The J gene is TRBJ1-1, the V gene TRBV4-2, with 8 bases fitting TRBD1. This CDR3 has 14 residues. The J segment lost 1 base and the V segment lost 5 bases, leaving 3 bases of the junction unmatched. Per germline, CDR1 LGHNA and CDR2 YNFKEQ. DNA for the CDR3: TGTGCCAGCAGCTATGGACAGGGGAACACTGAAGCTTTCTTT. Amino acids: CASSYGQGNTEAFF.

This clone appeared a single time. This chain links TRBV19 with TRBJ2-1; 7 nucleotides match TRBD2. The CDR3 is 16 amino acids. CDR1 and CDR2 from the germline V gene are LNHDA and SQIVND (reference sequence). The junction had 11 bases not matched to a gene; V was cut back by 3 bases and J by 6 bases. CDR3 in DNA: TGTGCCAGTAGTATGAGTAAGGGACTACCAGGCAATGAGCAGTTCTTC. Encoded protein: CASSMSKGLPGNEQFF.

The CDR3 DNA reads TGTGCCAGCAGTGAAGCCGGGACAGCGAACACTGAAGCTTTCTTT. Encoded protein: CASSEAGTANTEAFF. The V gene is TRBV2, the J gene TRBJ1-1; 7 nucleotides line up with TRBD1. CDR1 SNHLY and CDR2 FYNNEI come from the germline V gene. This CDR3 has 15 residues. Trimming took 0 bases from V and 1 from J; bases not matched to a gene: 2.

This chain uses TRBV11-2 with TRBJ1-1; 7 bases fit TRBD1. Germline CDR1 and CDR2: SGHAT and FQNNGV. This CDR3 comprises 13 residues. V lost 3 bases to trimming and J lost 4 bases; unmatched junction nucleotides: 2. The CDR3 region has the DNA TGTGCCAGCAGCTTGCAGGGGGGCACTGAAGCTTTCTTT. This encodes CASSLQGGTEAFF.

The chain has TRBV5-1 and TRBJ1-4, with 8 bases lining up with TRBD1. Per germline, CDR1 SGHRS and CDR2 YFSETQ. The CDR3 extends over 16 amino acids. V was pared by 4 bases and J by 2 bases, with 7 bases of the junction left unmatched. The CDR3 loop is CASSSRGRGTNEKLFF. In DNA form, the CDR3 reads TGCGCCAGCAGCAGCAGGGGGCGCGGGACTAATGAAAAACTGTTTTTT.

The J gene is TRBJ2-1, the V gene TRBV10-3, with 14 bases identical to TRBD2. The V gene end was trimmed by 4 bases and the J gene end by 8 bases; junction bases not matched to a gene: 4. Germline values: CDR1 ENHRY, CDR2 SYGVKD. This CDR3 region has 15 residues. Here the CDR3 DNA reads TGTGCCATCAGTGCGCGACTAGCGGGAGGGGATGAGCAGTTCTTC. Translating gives CAISARLAGGDEQFF.

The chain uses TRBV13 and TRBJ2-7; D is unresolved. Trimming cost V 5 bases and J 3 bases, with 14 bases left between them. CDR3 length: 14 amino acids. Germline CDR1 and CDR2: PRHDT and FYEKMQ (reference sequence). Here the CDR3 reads CASSPPGRYYEQYF. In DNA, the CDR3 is TGTGCCAGCAGCCCCCCCGGCAGGTACTACGAGCAGTACTTC.

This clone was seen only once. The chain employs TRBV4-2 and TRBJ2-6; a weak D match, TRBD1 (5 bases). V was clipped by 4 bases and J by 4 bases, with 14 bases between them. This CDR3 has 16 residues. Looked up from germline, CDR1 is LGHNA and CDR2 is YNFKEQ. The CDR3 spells CASSPEQVTGANVLTF. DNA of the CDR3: TGTGCCAGCAGCCCGGAACAGGTGACCGGGGCCAACGTCCTGACTTTC.

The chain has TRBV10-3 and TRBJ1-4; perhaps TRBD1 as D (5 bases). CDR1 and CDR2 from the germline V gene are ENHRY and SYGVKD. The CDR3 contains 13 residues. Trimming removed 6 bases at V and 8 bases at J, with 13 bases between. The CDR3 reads CAIRGSRGEKLFF. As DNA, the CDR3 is TGTGCCATCAGGGGGAGCCGGGGGGAAAAACTGTTTTTT.

DNA of the CDR3: TGTGCCAGCAGTTTAGTGGTCTCTAGCGGACCCGAGCAGTTCTTC. Translating gives CASSLVVSSGPEQFF. This chain joins TRBV28 and TRBJ2-1, with 7 bases matching TRBD2. In germline, CDR1 is MDHEN, CDR2 SYDVKM. V trimming: 2 bases; J trimming: 10 bases; junction bases outside the gene matches: 11. The CDR3 spans 15 residues.

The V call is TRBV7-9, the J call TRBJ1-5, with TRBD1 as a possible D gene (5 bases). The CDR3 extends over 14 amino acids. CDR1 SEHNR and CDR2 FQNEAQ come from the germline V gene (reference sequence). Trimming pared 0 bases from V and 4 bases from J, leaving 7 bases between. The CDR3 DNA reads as TGTGCCAGCAGCTTAGCGCGGGGGAATCAGCCCCAGCATTTT. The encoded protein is CASSLARGNQPQHF.

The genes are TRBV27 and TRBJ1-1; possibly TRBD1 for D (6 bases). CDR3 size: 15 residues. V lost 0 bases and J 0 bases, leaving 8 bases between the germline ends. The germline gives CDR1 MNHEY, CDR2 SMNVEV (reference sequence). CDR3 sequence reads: CASSLSDSLNTEAFF. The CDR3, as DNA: TGTGCCAGCAGTTTATCGGACAGTTTGAACACTGAAGCTTTCTTT.

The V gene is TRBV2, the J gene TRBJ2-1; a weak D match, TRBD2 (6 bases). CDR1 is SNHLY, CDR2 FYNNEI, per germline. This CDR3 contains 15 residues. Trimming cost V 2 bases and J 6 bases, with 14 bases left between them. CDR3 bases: TGTGCCAGCAGTGAACCGGGACTCGGGCCCAATGAGCAGTTCTTC. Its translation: CASSEPGLGPNEQFF.